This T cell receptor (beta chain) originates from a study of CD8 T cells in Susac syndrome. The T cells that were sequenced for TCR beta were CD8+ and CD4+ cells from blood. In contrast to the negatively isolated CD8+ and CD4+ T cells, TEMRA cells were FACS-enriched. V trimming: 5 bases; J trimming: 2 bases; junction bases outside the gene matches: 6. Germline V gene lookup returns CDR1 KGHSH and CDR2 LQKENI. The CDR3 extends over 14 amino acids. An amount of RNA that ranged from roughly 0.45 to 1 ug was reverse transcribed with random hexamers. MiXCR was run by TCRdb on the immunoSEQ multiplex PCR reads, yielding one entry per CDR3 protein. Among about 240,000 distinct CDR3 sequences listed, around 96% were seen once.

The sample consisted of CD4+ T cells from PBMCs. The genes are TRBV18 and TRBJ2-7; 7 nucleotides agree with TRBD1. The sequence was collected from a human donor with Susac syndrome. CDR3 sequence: CASSTSGQPYEQYF. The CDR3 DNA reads TGTGCCAGCTCAACGTCGGGACAGCCCTACGAGCAGTACTTC.